This paragraph reports one T cell receptor beta chain. This record comes from a study of shared clonotypes between healthy human individuals. Some clones are missing from TCRdb's copy, which holds only in-frame ones; the method was immunoSEQ multiplex PCR. The data show millions of clones, with 85% to 95% seen just once and around 0.13% held by the top ten. The CDR3 runs 16 residues. Trimming took off 0 bases at V and 2 bases at J, with 14 bases between the two ends. Germline CDR1 reads SGHRS; CDR2 reads YFSETQ. The TCR was taken from a young man in good health. The sample comprised naive CD4+ T cells sorted from blood. Subset specified: CD45RA+ positively selected. This chain uses TRBV5-1 with TRBJ2-5; D call uncertain. The CDR3, as DNA: TGCGCCAGCAGCTTGGCGTCGGTGGCAGCGCAAGAGACCCAGTACTTC. Its protein product is CASSLASVAAQETQYF.